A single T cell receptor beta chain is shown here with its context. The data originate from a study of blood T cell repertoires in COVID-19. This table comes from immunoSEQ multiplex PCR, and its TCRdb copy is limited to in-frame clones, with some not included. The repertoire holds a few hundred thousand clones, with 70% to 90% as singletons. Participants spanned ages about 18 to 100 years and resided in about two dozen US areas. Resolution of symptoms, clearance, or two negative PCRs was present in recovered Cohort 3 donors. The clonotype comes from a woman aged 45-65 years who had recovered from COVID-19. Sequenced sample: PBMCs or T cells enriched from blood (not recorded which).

The CDR3 protein is CASSPSTGAQVSNQPQHF. CDR3 sequence (DNA): TGTGCCAGCTCACCGTCGACAGGGGCCCAGGTGAGCAATCAGCCCCAGCATTTT. The chain uses TRBV18 and TRBJ1-5; 8 bases map to TRBD1. Germline assignment: CDR1 KGHSH and CDR2 LQKENI. J gave up 1 base and V 3 bases, and 11 bases lay outside the gene matches. CDR3 length equals 18 residues.